This T cell receptor (beta chain) was sequenced during a study of CD8+CD57+ T cells in acquired aplastic anemia. Study at large: DNA from sorted CD4+ and CD8+ cells averaged around 3 ug.

CDR1 LGHDT and CDR2 YNNKEL come from the germline V gene (reference sequence). The CDR3 consists of 12 residues. Trimming removed 4 bases from V and 9 bases from J, with 10 bases in between. Study-level findings and limits: Patients had around 30 CD8+ CDR3 sequences in common with controls (the shared set).

At least ten counts were recorded for this clonotype. Its specificity is not known. It was genomic DNA that served as the template for profiling TCR beta VDJ and CDR3. TCRdb used MiXCR to reprocess the reads, holding one entry per CDR3 protein. There are under 350,000 distinct CDR3 sequences in the sample; under 60% occur only once, and roughly 1.3% lies in the top ten. Patients included in sequencing had previously demonstrated CD8+CD57+ cell expansion by flow cytometry. There were no patients without severe acquired aplastic anemia. Patient blood was sampled before any therapy had been received. The source of this sequence is a human donor with aplastic anemia. Sequenced material: sorted CD4+, CD8+, or CD8+CD57+ T cells (not recorded which) from PBMCs. V and J are TRBV3-1 and TRBJ2-1; D is uncertain. CDR3 loop: CASSLRVGEQFF. The CDR3 DNA is TGTGCCAGCAGCCTAAGGGTGGGTGAGCAGTTCTTC.